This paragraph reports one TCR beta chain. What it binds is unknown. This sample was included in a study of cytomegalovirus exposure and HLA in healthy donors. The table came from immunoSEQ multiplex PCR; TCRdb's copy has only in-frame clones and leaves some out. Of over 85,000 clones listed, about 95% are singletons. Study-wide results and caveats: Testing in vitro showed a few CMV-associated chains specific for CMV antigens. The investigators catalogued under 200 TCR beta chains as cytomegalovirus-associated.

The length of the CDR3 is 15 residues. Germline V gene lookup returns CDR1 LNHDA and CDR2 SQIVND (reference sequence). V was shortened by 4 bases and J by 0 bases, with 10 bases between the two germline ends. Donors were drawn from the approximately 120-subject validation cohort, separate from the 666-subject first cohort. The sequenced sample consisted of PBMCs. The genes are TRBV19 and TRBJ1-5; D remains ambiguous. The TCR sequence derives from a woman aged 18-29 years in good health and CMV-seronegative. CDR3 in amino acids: CASSTQTYSNQPQHF. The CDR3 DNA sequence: TGTGCCAGTAGTACCCAGACATATAGCAATCAGCCCCAGCATTTT.